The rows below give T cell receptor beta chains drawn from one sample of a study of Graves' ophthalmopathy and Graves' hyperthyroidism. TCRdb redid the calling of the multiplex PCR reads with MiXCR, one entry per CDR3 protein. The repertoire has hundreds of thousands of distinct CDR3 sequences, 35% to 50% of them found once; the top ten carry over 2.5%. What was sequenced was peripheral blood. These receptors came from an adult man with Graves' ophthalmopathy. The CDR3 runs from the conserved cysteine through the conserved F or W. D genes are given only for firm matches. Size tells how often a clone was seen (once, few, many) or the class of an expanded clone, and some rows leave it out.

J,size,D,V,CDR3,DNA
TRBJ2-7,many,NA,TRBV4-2,CASSQDLESYEQYF,TGTGCCAGCAGCCAAGATCTTGAGTCCTACGAGCAGTACTTC
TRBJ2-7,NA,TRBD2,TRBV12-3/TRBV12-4,CASSTGTSGGVEQYF,TGTGCCAGCTCCACCGGGACTAGCGGGGGAGTAGAGCAGTACTTC
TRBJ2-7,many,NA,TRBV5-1,CASSLAVEGGEQYF,TGCGCCAGCAGCTTGGCGGTTGAAGGGGGCGAGCAGTACTTC
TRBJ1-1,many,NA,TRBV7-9,CASSSQNRNTEAFF,TGTGCCAGCAGCTCGCAGAACAGGAACACTGAAGCTTTCTTT
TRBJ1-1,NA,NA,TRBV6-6,CASSYLARWGNTEAFF,TGTGCCAGCAGTTATTTGGCACGCTGGGGGAACACTGAAGCTTTCTTT
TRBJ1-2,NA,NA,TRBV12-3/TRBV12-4,CVSSFQGCGYTF,TGTGTCAGCAGTTTTCAGGGCTGTGGCTACACCTTC
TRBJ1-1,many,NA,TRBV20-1,CSARPGQTEAFF,TGCAGTGCTAGACCAGGACAGACTGAAGCTTTCTTT
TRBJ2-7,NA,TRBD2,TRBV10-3,CASSRTSLPSYEQYF,TGTGCCAGCAGTCGGACTAGCTTACCCTCCTACGAGCAGTACTTC
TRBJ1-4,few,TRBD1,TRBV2,CAWSPDRSSFREKLFF,TGTGCCTGGAGTCCGGACAGGTCAAGTTTCCGTGAAAAACTGTTTTTT
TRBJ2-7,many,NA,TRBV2,CASSDSGTLGLYEQYF,TGTGCCAGCAGTGACTCCGGGACACTGGGCTTGTACGAGCAGTACTTC
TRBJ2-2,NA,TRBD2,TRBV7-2,CASSLAERAGELFF,TGTGCCAGCAGTCTAGCGGAGAGGGCCGGGGAGCTGTTTTTT
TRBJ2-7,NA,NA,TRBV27,CASSKWDTNYEQYF,TGTGCCAGCAGTAAATGGGACACCAACTACGAGCAGTACTTC
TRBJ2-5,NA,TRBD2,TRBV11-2,CASSFGTSGGAETQYF,TGTGCCAGCAGCTTCGGAACTAGCGGGGGGGCAGAGACCCAGTACTTC
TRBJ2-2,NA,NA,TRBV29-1,CSVLGQNTGELFF,TGCAGCGTTCTGGGACAGAACACCGGGGAGCTGTTTTTT
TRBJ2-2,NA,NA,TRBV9,CASSERTSGELFF,TGTGCCAGCAGCGAAAGGACTTCCGGGGAGCTGTTTTTT
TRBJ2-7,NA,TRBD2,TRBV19,CASSIGGLGSYEQYF,TGTGCCAGTAGTATTGGCGGACTAGGATCCTACGAGCAGTACTTC
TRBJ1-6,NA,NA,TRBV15,CATSRDLGRHSPLHF,TGTGCCACCAGCAGAGATTTAGGGAGGCATTCACCCCTCCACTTT
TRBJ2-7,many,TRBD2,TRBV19,CASSAGSGGSYEQYF,TGTGCCAGCAGTGCCGGTAGCGGGGGCTCCTACGAGCAGTACTTC
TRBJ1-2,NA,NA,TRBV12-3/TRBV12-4,CASSLYPTRGVPQGHTF,TGTGCCAGCAGTTTGTACCCAACTCGGGGAGTACCCCAGGGCCACACCTTC
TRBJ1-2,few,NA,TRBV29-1,CSSRPGYTF,TGCAGCTCCCGACCTGGCTACACCTTC
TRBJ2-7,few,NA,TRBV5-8,CASSHDRGEQYF,TGTGCCAGCAGCCACGATCGAGGCGAGCAGTACTTC
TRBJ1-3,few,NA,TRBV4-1,CASRSPGYSGNTIYF,TGCGCCAGCAGATCCCCAGGGTACTCTGGAAACACCATATATTTT
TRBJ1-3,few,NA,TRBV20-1,CNAQGGRGSGNTIYF,TGCAATGCTCAGGGCGGCAGGGGTTCTGGAAACACCATATATTTT
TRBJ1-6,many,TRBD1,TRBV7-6,CASSSDRGRSPLHF,TGTGCCAGCAGCTCGGACAGGGGGCGTTCACCCCTCCACTTT
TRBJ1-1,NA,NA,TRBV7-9,CASSPGGGGGNTEAFF,TGTGCCAGCAGCCCAGGAGGAGGCGGGGGTAACACTGAAGCTTTCTTT
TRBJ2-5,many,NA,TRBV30,CAWSVVGGGEETQYF,TGTGCCTGGAGTGTGGTCGGCGGGGGCGAGGAGACCCAGTACTTC
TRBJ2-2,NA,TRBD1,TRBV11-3,CASSLEGPGTGVVTGELFF,TGTGCCAGCAGCTTAGAAGGGCCCGGGACAGGGGTCGTCACCGGGGAGCTGTTTTTT
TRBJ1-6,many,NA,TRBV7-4,CASRFPRGPLHF,TGTGCCAGCAGGTTCCCTCGGGGACCCCTCCACTTT
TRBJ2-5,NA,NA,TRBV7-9,CASSSLAYGETQYF,TGTGCCAGCAGCTCACTGGCTTACGGGGAGACCCAGTACTTC
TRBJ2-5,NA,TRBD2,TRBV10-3,CAISESTSGQETQYF,TGTGCCATCAGTGAGTCGACTAGCGGTCAAGAGACCCAGTACTTC
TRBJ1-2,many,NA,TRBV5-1,CASSYTPFFDNNYGYTF,TGCGCCAGCAGCTACACACCGTTCTTTGACAACAACTATGGCTACACCTTC
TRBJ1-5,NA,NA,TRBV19,CATSMRRGEQPQHF,TGTGCCACTAGCATGAGGCGGGGAGAACAGCCCCAGCATTTT
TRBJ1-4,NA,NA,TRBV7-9,CASSLSDESTNEKLFF,TGTGCCAGCAGCCTATCGGACGAATCAACTAATGAAAAACTGTTTTTT
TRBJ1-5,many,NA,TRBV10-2,CASSDPGPGNQPQHF,TGCGCCAGCAGTGACCCAGGACCCGGCAATCAGCCCCAGCATTTT
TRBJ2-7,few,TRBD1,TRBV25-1,CASSTPTGTGGYEQYF,TGTGCCAGCAGCACCCCCACCGGGACAGGGGGCTACGAGCAGTACTTC
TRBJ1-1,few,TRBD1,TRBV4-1,CASSPPGQANTEAFF,TGCGCCAGCAGCCCACCGGGACAGGCTAACACTGAAGCTTTCTTT
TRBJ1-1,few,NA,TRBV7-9,CASSFRQDLNTEAFF,TGTGCCAGCAGCTTCCGACAGGACCTGAACACTGAAGCTTTCTTT
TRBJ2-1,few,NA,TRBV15,CATSRDRDLSYNEQFF,TGTGCCACCAGCAGAGATCGAGACCTCTCCTACAATGAGCAGTTCTTC